One and the same sample provided the 2 T cell receptor beta chains below, sequenced in a study of technical replicates of blood from a few donors. Profiled with immunoSEQ multiplex PCR; TCRdb holds only in-frame clones, not every one. The data show 65,000 to 85,000 clones, 96% seen once. Input material: T cells isolated from PBMCs. These receptors were collected from a human donor in good health.

This sequence joins TRBV2 and TRBJ2-5, with D maybe TRBD2 (5 bases). The CDR3 length is 14 residues. V lost 3 bases, J lost 7 bases, and 15 bases lay in between. From germline, CDR1 is SNHLY and CDR2 FYNNEI. CDR3 sequence reads: CASSESGSFGTQYF. The CDR3 DNA sequence: TGTGCCAGCAGTGAGTCGGGGAGTTTTGGGACCCAGTACTTC.

V gene TRBV18 combines with J gene TRBJ2-4; 7 bases are a match to TRBD1. This CDR3 is 15 amino acids long. J lost 3 bases, V lost 3 bases, and 5 bases had no gene match. The germline V gene encodes CDR1 KGHSH and CDR2 LQKENI. The CDR3 reads CASSPSTGDKNIQYF. The CDR3 region has the DNA TGTGCCAGCTCACCCAGTACAGGGGACAAAAACATTCAGTACTTC. Drawing the rest from reference TRBV18 and TRBJ2-4, the complete variable domain is NAGVMQNPRHLVRRRGQEARLRCSPMKGHSHVYWYRQLPEEGLKFMVYLQKENIIDESGMPKERFSAEFPKEGPSILRIQQVVRGDSAAYFCASSPSTGDKNIQYFGAGTRLSVL.